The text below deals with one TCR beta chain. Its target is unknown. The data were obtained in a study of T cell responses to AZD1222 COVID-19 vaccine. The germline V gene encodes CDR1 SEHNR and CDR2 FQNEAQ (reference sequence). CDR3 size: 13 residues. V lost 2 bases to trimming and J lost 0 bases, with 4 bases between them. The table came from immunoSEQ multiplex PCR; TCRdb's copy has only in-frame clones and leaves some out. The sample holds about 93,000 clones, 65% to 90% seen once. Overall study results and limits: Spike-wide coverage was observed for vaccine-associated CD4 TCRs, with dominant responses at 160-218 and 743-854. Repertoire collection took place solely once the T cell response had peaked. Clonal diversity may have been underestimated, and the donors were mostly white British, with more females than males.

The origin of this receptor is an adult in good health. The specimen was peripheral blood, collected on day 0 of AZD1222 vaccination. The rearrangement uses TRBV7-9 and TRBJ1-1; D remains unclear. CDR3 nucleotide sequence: TGTGCCAGCAGCTTAAGCCTGAACACTGAAGCTTTCTTT. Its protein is CASSLSLNTEAFF.